These T cell receptor beta chains were read from a single sample in a study of shared clonotypes between healthy human individuals. Using immunoSEQ multiplex PCR, the repertoire was profiled, and TCRdb retains in-frame clones only, with some absent. Among approximately 2.1 million clones, more than 80% were seen once, and the ten largest hold 0.3% to 0.4%. Sequenced input: naive CD4+ T cells from PBMCs. These receptors were obtained from a man aged 18 to 30 in good health. Some clones in this sample may be carry-over from other donors' samples. Both conserved end residues are trimmed from each CDR3.

TRBV30,TRBJ1-6,AWRGAPIALH
TRBV4-2,TRBJ2-3,ASSQDRRGDTQY
TRBV27,TRBJ2-7,ASSNPGGPDEQY
TRBV7-6,TRBJ1-1,ASSIDRGTEAF
TRBV28,TRBJ2-3,ASSSRDGSTDTQY
TRBV5-4,TRBJ1-1,ASSQTLTGFTEAF
TRBV28,TRBJ2-7,ASSLLRTGDATTPRLEQY
TRBV5-5,TRBJ2-1,ASTPPSVHNEQF
TRBV5-4,TRBJ2-5,ASSLDGLADH
TRBV27,TRBJ2-5,ASSLQYREETQY
TRBV2,TRBJ2-2,ASTGQGGGELF
TRBV28,TRBJ1-2,ASSAKYGYT
TRBV6-5,TRBJ2-2,ASRPTTGELF
TRBV9,TRBJ2-1,ASSVGLAGLHEQF
TRBV6-1,TRBJ1-2,ASSEVWGASDGYT
TRBV27,TRBJ2-7,ASSSATGNPYEQY
TRBV18,TRBJ1-1,ASSVGLDTEAF
TRBV7-6,TRBJ2-2,ASSPWGVADDTGELF
TRBV19,TRBJ1-5,ASSTGQRDRPYQPQH
TRBV28,TRBJ1-2,ASSLWTVDYGYT
TRBV2,TRBJ2-2,ASSRDRGGGELF
TRBV9,TRBJ1-2,ASSASPRPNYYGYT
TRBV5-1,TRBJ2-3,ASSFLAGLTDTQY
TRBV5-1,TRBJ2-7,ASSLTSGNFYEQY
TRBV20-1,TRBJ2-3,SGDTDTQY
TRBV7-3,TRBJ2-3,ASSLTGTSGGQDTQY
TRBV5-1,TRBJ1-1,ASSLARDRMNTEAF
TRBV7-3,TRBJ2-2,ASSLGGTANTGELF
TRBV27,TRBJ1-4,ASSLSRLAAVKKLF
TRBV28,TRBJ2-3,ASSLSAGGTDTQY
TRBV10-3,TRBJ2-7,AISFAGTGYEQY
TRBV28,TRBJ1-2,ASGRQVNGYT
TRBV5-1,TRBJ2-7,ASSPTGQQNYEQY
TRBV27,TRBJ2-1,ASSLSGTPGGRNEQF
TRBV6-5,TRBJ1-5,ASSRAGRRQPQH
TRBV19,TRBJ1-5,ASSIGGQGGGYNQPQH
TRBV29-1,TRBJ1-2,SVEDLGPGQGGYGYT
TRBV20-1,TRBJ2-5,SARRQETQY
TRBV10-3,TRBJ1-2,AISEPPGQGYGYT